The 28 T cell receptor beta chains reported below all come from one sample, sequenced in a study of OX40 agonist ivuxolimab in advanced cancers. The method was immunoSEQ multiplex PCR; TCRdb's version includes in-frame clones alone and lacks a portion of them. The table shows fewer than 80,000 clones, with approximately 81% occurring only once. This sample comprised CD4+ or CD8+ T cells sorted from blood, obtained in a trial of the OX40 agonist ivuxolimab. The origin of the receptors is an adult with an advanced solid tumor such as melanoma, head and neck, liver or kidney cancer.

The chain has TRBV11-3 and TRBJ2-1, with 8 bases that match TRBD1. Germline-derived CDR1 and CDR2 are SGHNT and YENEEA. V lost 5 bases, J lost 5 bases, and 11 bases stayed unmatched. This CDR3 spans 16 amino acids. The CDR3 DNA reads TGTGCCAGCAGCGACTTGAGGGACAGGTCCCACAATGAGCAGTTCTTC. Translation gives CASSDLRDRSHNEQFF.

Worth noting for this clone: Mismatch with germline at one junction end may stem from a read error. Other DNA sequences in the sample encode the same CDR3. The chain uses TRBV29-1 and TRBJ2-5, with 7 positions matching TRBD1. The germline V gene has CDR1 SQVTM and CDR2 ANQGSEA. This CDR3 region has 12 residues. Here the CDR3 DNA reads TGCAGCGTTGTGGGGACAGAAGAAACCCAGTACTTC. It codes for CSVVGTEETQYF.

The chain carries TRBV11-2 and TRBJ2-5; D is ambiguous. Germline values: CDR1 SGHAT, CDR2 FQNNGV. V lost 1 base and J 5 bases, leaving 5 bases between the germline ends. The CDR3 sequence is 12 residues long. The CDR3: CASSLAQETQYF. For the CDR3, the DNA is TGTGCCAGCAGCTTAGCCCAGGAGACCCAGTACTTC.

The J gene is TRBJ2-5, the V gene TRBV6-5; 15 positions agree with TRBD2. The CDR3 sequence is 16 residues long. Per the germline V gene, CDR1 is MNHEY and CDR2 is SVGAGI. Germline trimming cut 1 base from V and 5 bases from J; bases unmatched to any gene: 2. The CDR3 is CASSYWTSGGEETQYF. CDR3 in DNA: TGTGCCAGCAGTTACTGGACTAGCGGGGGGGAGGAGACCCAGTACTTC.

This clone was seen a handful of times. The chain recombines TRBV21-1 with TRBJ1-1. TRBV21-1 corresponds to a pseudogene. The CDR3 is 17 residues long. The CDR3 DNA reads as TGTGCCAGCAGCAAAGAAGGCCGGGCTGAAGGCGACACTGAAGCTTTCTTT. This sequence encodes CASSKEGRAEGDTEAFF.

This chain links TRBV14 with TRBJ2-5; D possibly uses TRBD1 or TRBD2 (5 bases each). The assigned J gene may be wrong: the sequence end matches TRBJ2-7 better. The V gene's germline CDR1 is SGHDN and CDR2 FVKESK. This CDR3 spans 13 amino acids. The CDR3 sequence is CASSYDIGGEQYF. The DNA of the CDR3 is TGTGCCAGCAGCTACGACATTGGGGGCGAGCAGTACTTC.

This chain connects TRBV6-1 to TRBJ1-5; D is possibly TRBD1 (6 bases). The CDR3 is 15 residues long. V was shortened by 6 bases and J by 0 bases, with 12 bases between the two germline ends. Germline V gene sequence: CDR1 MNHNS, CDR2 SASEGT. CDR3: CASRWTVYSNQPQHF. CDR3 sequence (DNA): TGTGCCAGCAGATGGACAGTTTATAGCAATCAGCCCCAGCATTTT.

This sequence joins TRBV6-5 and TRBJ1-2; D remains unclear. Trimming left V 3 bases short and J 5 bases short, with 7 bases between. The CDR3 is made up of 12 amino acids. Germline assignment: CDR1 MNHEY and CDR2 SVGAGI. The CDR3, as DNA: TGTGCCAGCAGTTATGGCGGGTATGGCTACACCTTC. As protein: CASSYGGYGYTF.

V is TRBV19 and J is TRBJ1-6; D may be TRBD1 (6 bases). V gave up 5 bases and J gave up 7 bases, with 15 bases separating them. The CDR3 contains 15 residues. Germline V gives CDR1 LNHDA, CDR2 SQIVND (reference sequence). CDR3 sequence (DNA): TGTGCCAGTAGTTCCCGACAGGCTCTCAATTCACCCCTCCACTTT. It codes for CASSSRQALNSPLHF.

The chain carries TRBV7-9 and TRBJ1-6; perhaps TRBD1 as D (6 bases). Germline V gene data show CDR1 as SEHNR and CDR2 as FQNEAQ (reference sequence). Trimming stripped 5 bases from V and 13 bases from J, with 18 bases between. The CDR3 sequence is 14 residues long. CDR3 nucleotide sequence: TGTGCCAGCAGCCAGGACAGCGTAAAGGCGCCCCTCCACTTT. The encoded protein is CASSQDSVKAPLHF.

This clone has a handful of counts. The CDR3 DNA reads as TGTGCCAGCAGTCCCACCGGGACAGGGGCACAGCCCCAGCATTTT. This gives the protein CASSPTGTGAQPQHF. V and J are TRBV28 and TRBJ1-5; 10 nucleotides agree with TRBD1. Germline V gives CDR1 MDHEN, CDR2 SYDVKM. The CDR3 sequence is 15 residues long. The V gene end was trimmed by 5 bases and the J gene end by 7 bases; junction bases not matched to a gene: 8.

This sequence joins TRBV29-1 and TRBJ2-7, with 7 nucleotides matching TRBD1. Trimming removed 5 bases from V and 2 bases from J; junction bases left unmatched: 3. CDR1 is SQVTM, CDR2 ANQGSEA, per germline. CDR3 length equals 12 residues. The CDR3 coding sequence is TGCAGCGTTCTCAGGGGGACCTACGAGCAGTACTTC. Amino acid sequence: CSVLRGTYEQYF.

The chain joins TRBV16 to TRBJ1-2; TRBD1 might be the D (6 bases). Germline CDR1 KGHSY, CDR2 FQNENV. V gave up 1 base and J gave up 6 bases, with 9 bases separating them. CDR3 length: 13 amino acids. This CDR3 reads CASSQLQGDGYTF. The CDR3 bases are TGTGCCAGCAGCCAATTACAGGGAGATGGCTACACCTTC.

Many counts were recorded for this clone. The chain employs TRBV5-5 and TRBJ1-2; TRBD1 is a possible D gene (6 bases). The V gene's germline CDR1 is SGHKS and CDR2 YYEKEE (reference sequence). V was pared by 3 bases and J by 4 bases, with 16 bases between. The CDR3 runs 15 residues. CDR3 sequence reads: CASSYVRNRVYGYTF. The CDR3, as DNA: TGTGCCAGCAGCTACGTCCGAAACAGGGTCTATGGCTACACCTTC.

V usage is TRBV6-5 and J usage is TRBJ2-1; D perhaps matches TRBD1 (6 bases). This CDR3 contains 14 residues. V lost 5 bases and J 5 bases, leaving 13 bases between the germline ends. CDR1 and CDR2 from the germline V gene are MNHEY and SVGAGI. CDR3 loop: CASSNDRSHNEQFF. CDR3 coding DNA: TGTGCCAGCAGTAATGACAGGAGCCACAATGAGCAGTTCTTC.

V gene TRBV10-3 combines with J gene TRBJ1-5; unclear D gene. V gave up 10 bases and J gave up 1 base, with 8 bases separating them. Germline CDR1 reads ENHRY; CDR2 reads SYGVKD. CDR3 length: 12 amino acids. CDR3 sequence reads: CASGGSNQPQHF. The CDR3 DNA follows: TGTGCCAGCGGTGGGAGCAATCAGCCCCAGCATTTT.

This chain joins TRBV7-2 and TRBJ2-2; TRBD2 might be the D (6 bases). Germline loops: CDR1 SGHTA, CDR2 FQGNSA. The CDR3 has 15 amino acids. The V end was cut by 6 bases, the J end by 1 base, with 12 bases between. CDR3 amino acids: CASSREPLNTGELFF. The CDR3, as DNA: TGTGCCAGCAGTCGGGAGCCCTTGAACACCGGGGAGCTGTTTTTT.

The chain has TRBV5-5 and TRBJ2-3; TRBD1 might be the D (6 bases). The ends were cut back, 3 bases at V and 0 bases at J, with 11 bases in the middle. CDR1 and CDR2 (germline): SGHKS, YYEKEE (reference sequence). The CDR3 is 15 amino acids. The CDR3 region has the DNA TGTGCCAGCAGCTCCGGGACAACTAGCACAGATACGCAGTATTTT. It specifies CASSSGTTSTDTQYF.

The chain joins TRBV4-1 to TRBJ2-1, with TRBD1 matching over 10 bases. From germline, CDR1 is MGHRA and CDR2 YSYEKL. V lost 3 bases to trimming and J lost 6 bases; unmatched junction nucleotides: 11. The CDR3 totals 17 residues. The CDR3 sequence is CASSQIAGTGAPNEQFF. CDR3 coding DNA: TGCGCCAGCAGCCAGATCGCAGGGACAGGGGCCCCCAATGAGCAGTTCTTC.

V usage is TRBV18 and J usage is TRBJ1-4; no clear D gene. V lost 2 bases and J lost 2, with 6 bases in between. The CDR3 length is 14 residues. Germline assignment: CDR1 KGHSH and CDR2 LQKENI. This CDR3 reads CASSPTGTNEKLFF. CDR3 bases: TGTGCCAGCTCACCAACGGGGACTAATGAAAAACTGTTTTTT.

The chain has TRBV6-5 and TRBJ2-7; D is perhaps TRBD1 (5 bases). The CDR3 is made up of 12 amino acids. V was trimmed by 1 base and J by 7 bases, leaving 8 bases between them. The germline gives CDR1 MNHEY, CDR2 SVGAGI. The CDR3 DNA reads TGTGCCAGCAGTTACTTCCCAGGGGAGCAGTACTTC. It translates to CASSYFPGEQYF.

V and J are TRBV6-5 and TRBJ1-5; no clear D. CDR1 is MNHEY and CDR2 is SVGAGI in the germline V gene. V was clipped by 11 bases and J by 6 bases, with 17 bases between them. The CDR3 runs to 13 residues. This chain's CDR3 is CAASLEPIQPQHF. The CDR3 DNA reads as TGTGCCGCCAGCCTTGAGCCCATTCAGCCCCAGCATTTT.

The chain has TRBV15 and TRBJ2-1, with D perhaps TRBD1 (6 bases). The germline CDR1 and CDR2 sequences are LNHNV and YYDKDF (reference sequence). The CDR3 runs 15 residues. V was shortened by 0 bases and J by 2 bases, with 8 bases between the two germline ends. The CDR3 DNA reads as TGTGCCACCAGCAGAGACAGGGGCCCCTACAATGAGCAGTTCTTC. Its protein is CATSRDRGPYNEQFF.

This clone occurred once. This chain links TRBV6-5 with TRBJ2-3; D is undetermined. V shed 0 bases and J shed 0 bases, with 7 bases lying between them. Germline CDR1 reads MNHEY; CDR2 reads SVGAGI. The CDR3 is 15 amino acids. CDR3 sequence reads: CASSYSWASTDTQYF. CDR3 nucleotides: TGTGCCAGCAGTTACTCTTGGGCTAGCACAGATACGCAGTATTTT.

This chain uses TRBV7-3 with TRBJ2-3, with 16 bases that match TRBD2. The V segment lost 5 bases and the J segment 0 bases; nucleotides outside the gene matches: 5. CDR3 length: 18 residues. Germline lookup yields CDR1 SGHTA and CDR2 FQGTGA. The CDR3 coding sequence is TGTGCCAGCAGCCCGGGACTAGCGGGGGGGCCTAGCACAGATACGCAGTATTTT. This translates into CASSPGLAGGPSTDTQYF.

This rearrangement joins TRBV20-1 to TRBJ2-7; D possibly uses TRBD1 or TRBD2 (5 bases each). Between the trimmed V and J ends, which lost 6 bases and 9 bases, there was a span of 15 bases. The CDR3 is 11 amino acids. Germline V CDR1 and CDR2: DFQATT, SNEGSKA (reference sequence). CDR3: CSAPEYGAQYF. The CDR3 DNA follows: TGCAGTGCCCCAGAGTACGGGGCGCAGTACTTC.

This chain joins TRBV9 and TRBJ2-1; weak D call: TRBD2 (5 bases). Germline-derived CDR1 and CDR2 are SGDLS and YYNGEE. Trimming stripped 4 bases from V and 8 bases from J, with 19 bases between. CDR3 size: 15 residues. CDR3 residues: CASSFLGLTVDEQFF. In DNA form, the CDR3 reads TGTGCCAGCAGCTTCCTTGGACTCACGGTTGATGAGCAGTTCTTC.

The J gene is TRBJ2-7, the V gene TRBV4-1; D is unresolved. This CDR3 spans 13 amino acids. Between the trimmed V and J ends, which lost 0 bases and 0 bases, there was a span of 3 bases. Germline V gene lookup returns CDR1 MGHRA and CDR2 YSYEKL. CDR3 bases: TGCGCCAGCAGCCAAGAGTTCTCCTACGAGCAGTACTTC. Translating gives CASSQEFSYEQYF.